In its sample, the clone carrying this TCR beta chain was seen a few times. Its antigen is not known. Expressed TCRB transcripts were sequenced, since all the RNA that had been isolated was reverse transcribed. Sequenced by immunoSEQ multiplex PCR; TCRdb stores in-frame clones only, minus some. In the table there are some 250,000 clones, approximately 10% of which are singletons. The entry originates in a study of beta chain features in type 1 diabetes. Findings and caveats of the study: Significant though moderate, a shortening of TCRB CDR3s appeared in all four CD4+ subsets of Type 1 diabetes patients.

Unmatched junction bases numbered 12, after V lost 7 bases and J lost 4 bases. Germline V lookup: CDR1 SQVTM, CDR2 ANQGSEA. The CDR3 spans 14 residues. Sequencing input: naive CD4+ T cells from blood. The J gene is TRBJ2-5, the V gene TRBV29-1; 7 bases agree with TRBD2. The receptor was derived from a man aged 25-45 years with type 1 diabetes. CDR3: CSGGGPRRIETQYF. CDR3 bases: TGCAGCGGGGGGGGTCCCCGCCGTATAGAGACCCAGTACTTC.